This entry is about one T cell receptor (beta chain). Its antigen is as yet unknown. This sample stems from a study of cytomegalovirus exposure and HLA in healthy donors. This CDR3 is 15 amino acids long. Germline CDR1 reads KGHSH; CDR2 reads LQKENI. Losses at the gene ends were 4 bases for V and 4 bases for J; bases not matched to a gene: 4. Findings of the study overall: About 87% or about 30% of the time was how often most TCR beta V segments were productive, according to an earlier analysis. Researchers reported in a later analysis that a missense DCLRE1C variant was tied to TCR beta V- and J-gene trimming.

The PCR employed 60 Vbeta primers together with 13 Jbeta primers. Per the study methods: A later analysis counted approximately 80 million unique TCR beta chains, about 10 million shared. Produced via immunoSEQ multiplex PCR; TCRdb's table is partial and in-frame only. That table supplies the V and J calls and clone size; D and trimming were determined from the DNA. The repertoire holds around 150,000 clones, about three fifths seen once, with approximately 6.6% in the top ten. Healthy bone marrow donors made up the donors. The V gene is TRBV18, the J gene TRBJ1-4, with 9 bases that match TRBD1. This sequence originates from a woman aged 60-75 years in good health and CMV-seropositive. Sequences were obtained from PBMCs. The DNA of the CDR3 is TGTGCCAGCTCACTACGACAGGGGGATAATGAAAAACTGTTTTTT. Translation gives CASSLRQGDNEKLFF.